This T cell receptor beta chain came from a study of OX40 agonist ivuxolimab in advanced cancers. Looking at the study overall: Dosing consisted of intravenous ivuxolimab at 0.01 to 10 mg/kg every 2 weeks. Overall study results and limits: CD8+ T cells (on average) carried more expanded clones than CD4+ T cells. The authors also found low normalized T-cell clonal expansion in some nonresponders.

The V gene end was trimmed by 6 bases and the J gene end by 0 bases; junction bases not matched to a gene: 2. The CDR3 loop spans 13 amino acids. Germline assignment: CDR1 SNHLY and CDR2 FYNNEI. The table came from immunoSEQ multiplex PCR; TCRdb's copy has only in-frame clones and leaves some out. The sample contains 90,000 to 120,000 clones, approximately 90% of which appear only once. Blood draws occurred at baseline, cycle 4 day 1, and cycle 7 day 1. Notes on this clone: The antigen remains undetermined.

This receptor was identified in an adult with an advanced solid tumor such as melanoma, head and neck, liver or kidney cancer. V and J are TRBV2 and TRBJ2-7, with 7 bases fitting TRBD1. The sequenced sample was CD4+ or CD8+ T cells sorted from blood, obtained in a trial of the OX40 agonist ivuxolimab. This chain's CDR3 is CASRGDSSYEQYF. For the CDR3, the DNA is TGTGCCAGCAGAGGGGACAGCTCCTACGAGCAGTACTTC.